The T cell receptor (beta chain) described here comes from a study of T cell responses to AZD1222 COVID-19 vaccine. Turning to this clone: Its cognate antigen is unknown.

Study results and limitations: Epitopes outside B.1.351 and B.1.1.7 mutated regions reportedly drew nearly half of spike TCRs. Repertoires were obtained solely post-peak T cell response. Across the whole spike, CD4 TCRs peaked at regions 160-218 and 743-854.

This CDR3 is built from 14 residues. The V and J ends lost 6 bases and 8 bases, in that order; junction bases with no gene match: 7. CDR1 and CDR2 from the germline V gene are MNHEY and SVGEGT. Some clones are missing from TCRdb's copy, which holds only in-frame ones; the method was immunoSEQ multiplex PCR. Among about 86,000 clones listed, around 88% were seen once. V and J are TRBV6-2 or TRBV6-3 and TRBJ1-4; 9 bases align to TRBD1. The source was peripheral blood, collected on day 0 of MenACWY control vaccination. This clonotype was obtained from an adult in good health. The CDR3 loop reads CASSLGQGREKLFF. As DNA, the CDR3 is TGTGCCAGCAGCCTCGGACAGGGGAGAGAAAAACTGTTTTTT.